These T cell receptor beta chains were read from a single sample in a study of OX40 agonist ivuxolimab in advanced cancers. Sequencing used immunoSEQ multiplex PCR; TCRdb keeps in-frame clones, though not all of them. The data hold about 98,000 clones, with 80% to 90% observed a single time. The specimen comprised CD4+ or CD8+ T cells sorted from blood, sampled in a trial of the OX40 agonist ivuxolimab. These receptors came from an adult with an advanced solid tumor such as melanoma, head and neck, liver or kidney cancer. Each CDR3 is given without its conserved first and last residue.

len	j_gene	v_gene	CDR3aa
12	TRBJ2-3	TRBV5-1	ASSRQGDRDTQY
12	TRBJ1-5	TRBV6-1	ATRTGGSNQPQH
11	TRBJ2-5	TRBV2	ASSRDTQETQY
12	TRBJ1-5	TRBV29-1	SVLTTDSNQPQH
16	TRBJ1-5	TRBV2	ASSRDRQGRYSNQPQH
14	TRBJ2-5	TRBV7-3	ASSLTGTGLGETQY
13	TRBJ2-1	TRBV7-9	ASSLQFDRYNEQF
14	TRBJ2-5	TRBV11-2	ASSLGGRGGQETQY
15	TRBJ1-4	TRBV30	AWGQTGGLTTNEKLF
11	TRBJ2-5	TRBV28	ASSRGQEETQY
13	TRBJ1-3	TRBV18	ASSPPSVSGNTIY
14	TRBJ2-5	TRBV5-4	ASSEGGRASSETQY
12	TRBJ2-5	TRBV6-6	ASRPTGSGETQY
13	TRBJ2-1	TRBV11-2	ASSLEGARYNEQF
12	TRBJ2-3	TRBV18	ASSPTGGADTQY
13	TRBJ1-2	TRBV4-3	ASSQDRAPVGGYT
14	TRBJ2-5	TRBV2	ASKSPTASPRETQY
13	TRBJ1-2	TRBV6-6	ASSTPGQGGYGYT
10	TRBJ1-3	TRBV30	AWSVPGNTIY
11	TRBJ2-1	TRBV11-2	AGGLADYNEQF
15	TRBJ2-1	TRBV7-2	ASSSTTSGSMKNEQF
12	TRBJ1-2	TRBV7-2	ASSLGQGVYGYT
13	TRBJ1-1	TRBV28	ASSSRRIMNTEAF
11	TRBJ1-5	TRBV19	ASSIPGGRPQH
10	TRBJ1-2	TRBV2	ASSEALRGYT
14	TRBJ1-5	TRBV18	ASSPRGGQGVSSQH
12	TRBJ1-2	TRBV6-1	ASSGWTENYGYT
12	TRBJ1-2	TRBV4-2	ASSQGTLGGGYT
12	TRBJ2-1	TRBV28	ASSPSFRRDEQF
12	TRBJ2-3	TRBV18	ASSPPSGGGTQY
11	TRBJ1-1	TRBV7-6	ASSQDGWTEAF
13	TRBJ1-2	TRBV5-4	ASSPGHDPNYGYT
13	TRBJ1-1	TRBV6-5	ASKLFPRDGTEAF
10	TRBJ1-4	TRBV2	ASSGTSEKLF
13	TRBJ1-1	TRBV6-1	ASSEGGGMNTEAF
18	TRBJ2-4	TRBV30	AWSPTLVTSGRPRRSIQY
12	TRBJ1-1	TRBV6-5	ASSYSGVNTEAF
14	TRBJ1-1	TRBV6-6	ASRPGHLESNTEAF
13	TRBJ1-2	TRBV18	ASSPRGRGDYGYT
9	TRBJ1-1	TRBV6-5	ASSSALRAF
15	TRBJ1-5	TRBV5-1	ASSLSPGGEGNQPQH
12	TRBJ1-6	TRBV6-1	ASSEVTWRSPLH
12	TRBJ1-6	TRBV30	AWSGNSYNSPLH
12	TRBJ1-2	TRBV29-1	SVGAGWANYGYT
13	TRBJ2-3	TRBV18	ASSPWTGGTDTQY
13	TRBJ1-4	TRBV5-8	ASSLSGRTNEKLF
16	TRBJ2-6	TRBV27	ASSLRGQGDAGANVLT
12	TRBJ1-4	TRBV5-1	ASKTGTGNEKLF
10	TRBJ1-5	TRBV28	ASSLGARPQH
15	TRBJ2-1	TRBV4-3	ASSQDRTGFSYNEQF
10	TRBJ2-4	TRBV28	ASRGLGNIQY
11	TRBJ1-3	TRBV6-5	ASIRGAGNTIY
15	TRBJ2-1	TRBV28	ASSASLTSGRATEQF
12	TRBJ2-3	TRBV5-1	ASSFGADRDTQY